One and the same sample provided the 25 T cell receptor beta chains below, sequenced in a study of cytomegalovirus exposure and HLA in healthy donors. Assay: immunoSEQ multiplex PCR; the TCRdb copy retains only in-frame clones and omits some. The repertoire holds over 150,000 clones, with just under 90% as singletons. Input material: PBMCs. Receptors originate from a man between 18 and 35 years old in good health and CMV-seropositive.

The chain recombines TRBV2 with TRBJ1-2; D is unclear. This CDR3 has 12 residues. V gave up 7 bases and J gave up 8 bases, with 14 bases separating them. CDR1 SNHLY and CDR2 FYNNEI come from the germline V gene. The CDR3 nucleotides are TGTGCCAGCAAAGTGGGCAGAGTCGGCTACACCTTC. Translated, it gives CASKVGRVGYTF.

The chain couples TRBV6-5 to TRBJ1-4; a weak D match, TRBD1 (5 bases). From germline, CDR1 is MNHEY and CDR2 SVGAGI. The CDR3 extends over 14 amino acids. V lost 10 bases and J lost 4, with 16 bases in between. Here the CDR3 DNA reads TGTGCCACTTCACTGACAGAGTATAATGAAAAACTGTTTTTT. As protein: CATSLTEYNEKLFF.

This clone appeared a single time. This chain connects TRBV6-4 to TRBJ1-1, with TRBD1 as a possible D gene (5 bases). The CDR3 consists of 13 residues. V was pared by 4 bases and J by 11 bases, with 17 bases between. CDR1 is MRHNA and CDR2 is SNTAGT in the germline V gene. DNA for the CDR3: TGTGCCAGCAGTGGTCCCAGTTCAGGGCTCGCTTTCTTT. Residues: CASSGPSSGLAFF.

The chain combines TRBV10-3 with TRBJ2-5; the match to TRBD2 covers 11 bases. Per germline, CDR1 ENHRY and CDR2 SYGVKD. V was pared by 11 bases and J by 4 bases, with 3 bases of the junction left unmatched. This CDR3 spans 12 amino acids. The CDR3 spells CAVGLAAETQYF. DNA of the CDR3: TGTGCCGTGGGACTAGCGGCAGAGACCCAGTACTTC.

The chain employs TRBV5-1 and TRBJ1-5; tentative D call: TRBD1 (5 bases). Germline V gives CDR1 SGHRS, CDR2 YFSETQ. CDR3 length: 15 residues. V gave up 0 bases and J gave up 1 base, with 8 bases separating them. As DNA, the CDR3 is TGCGCCAGCAGCTTGGGCACAGGAAGCAATCAGCCCCAGCATTTT. This gives the protein CASSLGTGSNQPQHF.

This clone was seen a handful of times. For the CDR3, the DNA is TGTGCCTGGAAAGGGACAGGGGGCACCGGGGAGCTGTTTTTT. Protein product: CAWKGTGGTGELFF. This sequence joins TRBV30 and TRBJ2-2, with 11 bases matching TRBD1. J lost 4 bases, V lost 4 bases, and 2 bases had no gene match. The CDR3 length is 14 residues. Germline CDR1 and CDR2: GTSNPN and SVGIG (reference sequence).

This chain connects TRBV10-3 to TRBJ2-7, with 8 bases fitting TRBD2. This CDR3 is built from 14 residues. Germline CDR1 ENHRY, CDR2 SYGVKD. Unmatched junction bases numbered 4, after V lost 4 bases and J lost 2 bases. DNA of the CDR3: TGTGCCATCAGTGGGACTAGCAGGACCTACGAGCAGTACTTC. Protein sequence: CAISGTSRTYEQYF.

J is TRBJ2-7 and V is TRBV19; 10 bases are shared with TRBD1. The trim removed 6 bases at V and 2 bases at J, leaving 4 bases unmatched. Germline V gene sequence: CDR1 LNHDA, CDR2 SQIVND (reference sequence). The CDR3 has 14 residues. CDR3: CASRDGTGAYEQYF. CDR3 bases: TGTGCCAGTAGGGACGGGACAGGGGCCTACGAGCAGTACTTC.

Here the CDR3 reads CASTAGTVDTGELFF. In DNA, the CDR3 is TGCGCCAGCACCGCCGGGACAGTCGACACCGGGGAGCTGTTTTTT. The chain recombines TRBV10-1 with TRBJ2-2; 7 nucleotides match TRBD1. CDR3 length equals 15 residues. Germline CDR1 WNHNN, CDR2 SYGVQD (reference sequence). With 7 bases clipped from V and 3 bases from J, the junction kept 8 bases outside the gene matches.

This clone occurred once. CDR3 DNA sequence: TGTGCCAGCACCCAGGGAGGAAAGACAGATACGCAGTATTTT. This gives the protein CASTQGGKTDTQYF. The chain carries TRBV27 and TRBJ2-3; maybe TRBD2 (6 bases). The CDR3 runs 14 residues. Between the trimmed V and J ends, which lost 7 bases and 3 bases, there was a span of 14 bases. Germline V gives CDR1 MNHEY, CDR2 SMNVEV (reference sequence).

This chain uses TRBV7-9 with TRBJ1-5, with 10 nucleotides matching TRBD1. This CDR3 has 19 amino acids. Trimming at V came to 4 bases and at J to 2 bases, leaving 14 bases not matched to a gene. CDR1 is SEHNR and CDR2 is FQNEAQ in the germline V gene (reference sequence). The CDR3 sequence is CASSYDPGTGDFGNQPQHF. Written as DNA, the CDR3 is TGTGCCAGCAGCTACGACCCCGGGACAGGGGATTTCGGCAATCAGCCCCAGCATTTT.

A few counts support this clone. The chain carries TRBV4-1 and TRBJ2-1; 7 nucleotides agree with TRBD2. V shed 2 bases, J shed 1 base, and the junction held 2 bases outside the gene matches. The germline CDR1 and CDR2 sequences are MGHRA and YSYEKL. The CDR3 extends over 15 amino acids. The DNA for the CDR3 is TGCGCCAGCAGCCAACCAGCGGGATCCTACAATGAGCAGTTCTTC. Translating it yields CASSQPAGSYNEQFF.

V gene TRBV30 combines with J gene TRBJ2-1; TRBD2 agrees at 15 bases. Per germline, CDR1 GTSNPN and CDR2 SVGIG (reference sequence). This CDR3 is built from 15 residues. Losses at the gene ends were 3 bases for V and 8 bases for J; bases not matched to a gene: 5. The CDR3 DNA reads as TGTGCCTGGAGCAAAAGGACTAGCGGGAGGGATGAGCAGTTCTTC. Protein: CAWSKRTSGRDEQFF.

This clone was recorded only once. This chain connects TRBV6-6 to TRBJ1-1; D not resolved. With 10 bases removed from V and 0 bases from J, the gap between germline ends came to 12 bases. This CDR3 contains 13 residues. Germline CDR1 reads MNHNY; CDR2 reads SVGAGI (reference sequence). This chain's CDR3 is CATQEWMNTEAFF. The CDR3 nucleotides read TGTGCCACCCAGGAATGGATGAACACTGAAGCTTTCTTT.

This clone appeared a single time. V usage is TRBV29-1 and J usage is TRBJ2-1; possibly TRBD1 for D (6 bases). This CDR3 is 13 amino acids long. Germline-derived CDR1 and CDR2 are SQVTM and ANQGSEA. The V end was cut by 4 bases, the J end by 7 bases, with 14 bases between. DNA of the CDR3: TGCAGCGTTGTCGTACAGGGATGGAATGAGCAGTTCTTC. This translates into CSVVVQGWNEQFF.

The table lists this clone with a count of one. The gene calls are TRBV9 and TRBJ2-1; D ambiguous. V was cut by 4 bases and J by 4 bases, with 6 bases left in between. Germline lookup yields CDR1 SGDLS and CDR2 YYNGEE. CDR3 length: 12 amino acids. In nucleotides, the CDR3 is TGTGCCAGCAGCCCAAATTACAATGAGCAGTTCTTC. This codes for CASSPNYNEQFF.

The V and J genes are TRBV9 and TRBJ2-1; TRBD2 is a possible D gene (5 bases). The length of the CDR3 is 14 residues. Germline CDR1 SGDLS, CDR2 YYNGEE. Trimming pared 0 bases from V and 3 bases from J, leaving 7 bases between. Here the CDR3 reads CASSVDTSYNEQFF. The CDR3 bases are TGTGCCAGCAGCGTAGATACTAGCTACAATGAGCAGTTCTTC.

The J gene is TRBJ2-1, the V gene TRBV5-6; 14 bases align to TRBD2. CDR3 length: 16 amino acids. Trimming took 3 bases from V and 8 from J; bases not matched to a gene: 7. The germline CDR1 and CDR2 sequences are SGHDT and YYEEEE. CDR3 sequence (DNA): TGTGCCAGCAGCTCGCTGGGACTAGCGGGAGAGGATGAGCAGTTCTTC. Protein: CASSSLGLAGEDEQFF.

V usage is TRBV6-1 and J usage is TRBJ2-3, with 10 bases aligning to TRBD2. CDR1 and CDR2 from the germline V gene are MNHNS and SASEGT. The CDR3 is 15 amino acids. The J segment lost 5 bases and the V segment lost 5 bases, leaving 7 bases of the junction unmatched. Here the CDR3 DNA reads TGTGCCAGCAGTTGGTCGAGCGGGAGGGTAGATACGCAGTATTTT. Its translation: CASSWSSGRVDTQYF.

The V gene is TRBV27, the J gene TRBJ1-1; 8 bases match TRBD1. This CDR3 is built from 15 residues. The junction had 8 bases not matched to a gene; V was cut back by 5 bases and J by 3 bases. Germline V gene lookup returns CDR1 MNHEY and CDR2 SMNVEV (reference sequence). CDR3 amino acids: CASSITQGVYTEAFF. The CDR3, as DNA: TGTGCCAGCAGTATCACACAGGGGGTATACACTGAAGCTTTCTTT.

For the CDR3, the DNA is TGTGCCAGCAGCTTAGTAGCTCAGACAGTGCCCAATGAGCAGTTCTTC. The encoded protein is CASSLVAQTVPNEQFF. The chain recombines TRBV7-8 with TRBJ2-1; D perhaps matches TRBD1 (5 bases). V was clipped by 1 base and J by 6 bases, with 16 bases between them. The CDR3 spans 16 residues. Per germline, CDR1 SGHVS and CDR2 FQNEAQ.

This chain uses TRBV5-1 with TRBJ2-3; perhaps TRBD1 as D (6 bases). V lost 4 bases to trimming and J lost 0 bases, with 18 bases between them. The CDR3 has 17 amino acids. Germline V lookup: CDR1 SGHRS, CDR2 YFSETQ. CDR3 sequence: CASSVGDRRSSTDTQYF. Written as DNA, the CDR3 is TGCGCCAGCAGCGTTGGAGACAGGAGAAGTAGCACAGATACGCAGTATTTT.

The rearrangement joins TRBV6-1 to TRBJ2-2, with D perhaps TRBD2 (5 bases). V gave up 0 bases and J gave up 0 bases, with 14 bases separating them. The germline CDR1 and CDR2 sequences are MNHNS and SASEGT. This CDR3 spans 18 amino acids. Written as DNA, the CDR3 is TGTGCCAGCAGTGAAGCCCATAGGACTCTGACGAACACCGGGGAGCTGTTTTTT. It codes for CASSEAHRTLTNTGELFF.

The CDR3 is CASSSALATIDTQYF. CDR3 coding DNA: TGTGCCAGCAGTTCAGCGCTAGCGACGATAGATACGCAGTATTTT. This chain uses TRBV27 with TRBJ2-3; D might be TRBD2 (6 bases). The germline V and J ends were trimmed by 4 bases and 5 bases, with 16 bases remaining between them. The germline CDR1 and CDR2 sequences are MNHEY and SMNVEV (reference sequence). The CDR3 contains 15 residues.

V gene TRBV18 combines with J gene TRBJ1-4; D is undetermined. The V end was cut by 1 base, the J end by 8 bases, with 11 bases between. Germline V gene data show CDR1 as KGHSH and CDR2 as LQKENI. CDR3 size: 14 residues. CDR3 DNA: TGTGCCAGCTCACCACGAGGCGGGGAAGAAAAACTGTTTTTT. Its protein is CASSPRGGEEKLFF. The full variable domain, in which reference TRBV18 and TRBJ1-4 provide the parts outside the CDR3, is NAGVMQNPRHLVRRRGQEARLRCSPMKGHSHVYWYRQLPEEGLKFMVYLQKENIIDESGMPKERFSAEFPKEGPSILRIQQVVRGDSAAYFCASSPRGGEEKLFFGSGTQLSVL.